This TCR beta chain comes out of a study of cytomegalovirus exposure and HLA in healthy donors. At the time of sampling, donors were nominally healthy, though unrecorded immune exposures were likely. The PCR used 60 Vbeta and 13 Jbeta primers. Here immunoSEQ multiplex PCR was the method, and the copy in TCRdb shows in-frame clones only, minus some. Across 75,000 to 85,000 clones, the top ten clones capture approximately 0.58% of the sample. The receptor comes from a man between 50 and 59 years old in good health and CMV-seronegative. Sequencing was done on a sample of PBMCs.

Written as DNA, the CDR3 is TGTGCCAGCAGTGAATGGTCACAGGGTGGTGGCTATGGCTACACCTTC. This gives the protein CASSEWSQGGGYGYTF. The J gene is TRBJ1-2, the V gene TRBV25-1; maybe TRBD1 (6 bases). CDR1 MGHDK and CDR2 SYGVNS come from the germline V gene. Trimming cost V 1 base and J 4 bases, with 16 bases left between them. This CDR3 spans 16 amino acids.